In this sample, the clone carrying this TCR beta chain turned up a few times. Its antigen is currently unknown. A second PCR, run for about 7 to 12 cycles, used a sample-barcoded 5' primer plus a J-beta primer mix. TCRdb analysed the 5' RACE reads with MiXCR anew, one entry per CDR3 protein. The sample comprises 650,000 to 800,000 distinct CDR3 sequences, 44% of which are singletons, and about 19% rests with the top ten. Germline CDR1 is SQVTM and CDR2 is ANQGSEA. This CDR3 comprises 16 residues. V was clipped by 4 bases and J by 4 bases; unmatched bases: 9. A minimum of 7 million PBMCs was isolated per sample. The data derive from a study of blood T cells in healthy people across ages. About the research overall: In model experiments, template switching was able to capture about one barcoded beta molecule for every two T cells that were present. Study-wide points: The study could not conclusively compare naive and antigen-experienced cells, given its unsorted PBMCs.

This TCR was recovered from a man aged 55 to 70 in good health. Sequenced material: blood. J is TRBJ2-2 and V is TRBV29-1, with 10 bases lining up with TRBD2. The CDR3 DNA reads TGCAGCGTTGTTCCAGCGGGGGGGCGAGGCACCGGGGAGCTGTTTTTT. Protein: CSVVPAGGRGTGELFF.